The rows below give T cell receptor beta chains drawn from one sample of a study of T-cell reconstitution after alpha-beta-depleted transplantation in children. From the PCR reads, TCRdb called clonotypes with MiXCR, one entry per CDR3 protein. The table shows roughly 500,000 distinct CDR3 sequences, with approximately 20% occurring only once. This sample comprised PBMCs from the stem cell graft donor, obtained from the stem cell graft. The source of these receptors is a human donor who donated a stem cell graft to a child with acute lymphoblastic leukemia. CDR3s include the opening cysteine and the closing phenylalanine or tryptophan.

CAISPDASGTPDNTGELFF	TRBV10-3
CSARVPGRDAQQYF	TRBV20-1
CASSLGSLFDGYTF	TRBV7-9
CASSLVMRLRTDTQYF	TRBV5-4
CASSPSGDRTDTQYF	TRBV18
CASSLDLVGGGGETQYF	TRBV5-1
CASSPGVATGELFF	TRBV18
CASSPSAYEQYF	TRBV5-1
CASSESGQTYGYTF	TRBV25-1
CASSSRGVSVGPGELFF	TRBV7-2
CASSLGQPEQYF	TRBV5-1
CASRGLGEYSGANVLTF	TRBV12-3/TRBV12-4
CATSDSTSDYNEQFF	TRBV24-1
CASSARLAGGPPGTGELFF	TRBV11-1
CASSFRPGVTNTEAFF	TRBV5-5
CASRPRQDSNQPQHF	TRBV12-3/TRBV12-4
CASTDLTSGIEETQYF	TRBV5-1
CATSGTSGPDTQYF	TRBV24-1
CAISEKGGGAYNEQFF	TRBV10-3
CASRDPGLEQFF	TRBV6-1
CASSLLTTEAFF	TRBV13
CASSSTLRETYEQYF	TRBV12-3/TRBV12-4
CASSPDRAPREKLFF	TRBV12-3/TRBV12-4
CASSGVATSTDTQYF	TRBV9
CASSDVPSRETQYF	TRBV10-1
CASSLSNAGGGLNQPQHF	TRBV3-1
CASSSKEAGGVDTQYF	TRBV4-2
CASSGLAGSYEQYF	TRBV9
CASSPRGQDHNEQFF	TRBV11-2
CASSHPRAPEQFF	TRBV4-2
CASSPPGKGSGNTIYF	TRBV18
CASARTLQETQYF	TRBV6-1
CASSLGQGALLVGGNQPQHF	TRBV5-6
CASSRRTSGMPDTQYF	TRBV2
CASSLSGKETQYF	TRBV5-1
CASRAPRGEQYF	TRBV19
CSASPLAAYNEQFF	TRBV20-1
CASSEDAGTINEQFF	TRBV2
CASSLYRLAGEPLTGELFF	TRBV7-3
CASSHLPDTQYF	TRBV27
CASSSRRSVTDTQYF	TRBV7-6
CASSLDTGQYF	TRBV5-5
CASSSRDMVPYF	TRBV11-3
CASSLDLAGTSYEQYF	TRBV5-1
CASSYSGGTEAFF	TRBV6-5
CATSRDRDRYTF	TRBV15
CASSQDRTSGSKSNEQFF	TRBV3-1